The table lists the clone carrying this T cell receptor beta chain with many counts. The antigen remains unidentified. The second PCR ran roughly 7 to 12 cycles with a sample-barcoded 5' primer and J-beta primers. Each of the cDNA molecules was tagged by a template-switch adaptor with 12 random nucleotides. TCRdb called the 5' RACE reads again in MiXCR, with one record for every CDR3 protein. This table has about 1.7 million distinct CDR3 sequences, 25% to 30% appearing once. The sample originates from a study of blood T cells in healthy people across ages. Study-wide background: For every two T cells, template switching captured about one barcoded beta molecule. Study observations and caveats: A roughly linear fall in TCR beta diversity per million T cells was seen with increasing age.

This CDR3 contains 17 residues. Germline V gene lookup returns CDR1 SGHRS and CDR2 YFSETQ. After removal of 4 bases from V and 0 bases from J, the junction contained 7 bases not matched to a gene. Healthy Caucasian individuals from Russia aged 6 to 90 were enrolled as donors. The chain recombines TRBV5-1 with TRBJ1-2; 12 bases agree with TRBD1. Sequencing was carried out using blood. The sequence came from a woman aged 25 to 39 in good health. CDR3 sequence (DNA): TGCGCCAGCAGCACTGGGACAGGGGGCCCTGCTAACTATGGCTACACCTTC. Its translation: CASSTGTGGPANYGYTF.